This T cell receptor beta chain stems from a study of blood T cell repertoires in COVID-19. Across the study: From T cells, B-cell-depleted T cells, or PBMCs came the material, which was cDNA or gDNA.

Using immunoSEQ multiplex PCR, the repertoire was profiled, and TCRdb retains in-frame clones only, with some absent. The sample carries tens of thousands of clones, around 80% recorded once. The CDR3 loop spans 15 amino acids. V shed 7 bases and J 0 bases; nucleotides not matched to a gene: 6. The germline V gene has CDR1 GTSNPN and CDR2 SVGIG (reference sequence). The sequencing sample was made of peripheral blood. The sequence was obtained from a human donor in a cohort sampled during active COVID-19. The V gene is TRBV30, the J gene TRBJ1-6, with TRBD1 matching 7 bases. The CDR3 loop reads CALTGPPSYNSPLHF. The CDR3, as DNA: TGTGCCTTGACAGGGCCCCCCTCCTATAATTCACCCCTCCACTTT.